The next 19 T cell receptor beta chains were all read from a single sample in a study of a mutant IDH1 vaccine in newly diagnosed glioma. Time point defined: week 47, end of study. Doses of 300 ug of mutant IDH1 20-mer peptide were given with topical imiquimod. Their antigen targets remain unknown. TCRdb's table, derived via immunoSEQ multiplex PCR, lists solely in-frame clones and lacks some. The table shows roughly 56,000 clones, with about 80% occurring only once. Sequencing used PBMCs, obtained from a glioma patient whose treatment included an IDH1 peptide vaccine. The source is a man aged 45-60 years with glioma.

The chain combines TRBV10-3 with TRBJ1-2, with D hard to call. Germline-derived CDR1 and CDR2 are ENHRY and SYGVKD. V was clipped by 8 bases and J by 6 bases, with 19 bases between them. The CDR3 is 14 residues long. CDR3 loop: CAIGIETDADGYTF. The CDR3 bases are TGTGCCATCGGGATAGAGACGGACGCCGATGGCTACACCTTC.

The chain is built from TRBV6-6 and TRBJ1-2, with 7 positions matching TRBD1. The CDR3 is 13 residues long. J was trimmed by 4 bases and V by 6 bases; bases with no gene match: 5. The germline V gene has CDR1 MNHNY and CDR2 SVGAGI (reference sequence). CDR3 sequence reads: CASSRDSSYGYTF. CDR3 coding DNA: TGTGCCAGCAGCAGGGACAGCAGCTATGGCTACACCTTC.

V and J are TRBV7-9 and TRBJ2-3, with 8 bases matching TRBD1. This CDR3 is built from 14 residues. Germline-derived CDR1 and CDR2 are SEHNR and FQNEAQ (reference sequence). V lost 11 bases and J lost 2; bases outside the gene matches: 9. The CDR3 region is CAGLRQGATDTQYF. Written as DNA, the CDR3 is TGTGCCGGGTTGCGGCAGGGGGCCACAGATACGCAGTATTTT.

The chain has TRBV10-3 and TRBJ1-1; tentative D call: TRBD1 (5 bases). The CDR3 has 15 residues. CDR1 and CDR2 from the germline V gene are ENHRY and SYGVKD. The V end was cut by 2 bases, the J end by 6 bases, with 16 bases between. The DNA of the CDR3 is TGTGCCATCAGTGAGGGGGCGGGAGGTGTGGCTGAAGCTTTCTTT. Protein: CAISEGAGGVAEAFF.

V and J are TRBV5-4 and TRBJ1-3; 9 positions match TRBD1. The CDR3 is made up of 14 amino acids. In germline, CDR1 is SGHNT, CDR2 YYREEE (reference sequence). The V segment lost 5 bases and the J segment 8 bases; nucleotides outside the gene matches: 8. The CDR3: CASSKDRGGYTIYF. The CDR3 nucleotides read TGTGCCAGCAGTAAGGACAGGGGAGGATACACCATATATTTT.

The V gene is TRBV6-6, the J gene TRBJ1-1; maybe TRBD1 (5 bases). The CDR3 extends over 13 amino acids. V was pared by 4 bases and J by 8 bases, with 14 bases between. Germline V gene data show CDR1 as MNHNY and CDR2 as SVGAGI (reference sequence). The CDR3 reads CASSWRGSWEAFF. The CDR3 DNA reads TGTGCCAGCAGTTGGCGGGGGAGTTGGGAAGCTTTCTTT.

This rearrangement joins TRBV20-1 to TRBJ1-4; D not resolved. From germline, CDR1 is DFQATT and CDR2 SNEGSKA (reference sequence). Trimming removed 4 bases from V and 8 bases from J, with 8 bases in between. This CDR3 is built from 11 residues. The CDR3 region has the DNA TGCAGTGCTACAGTGGGCGAAAAACTGTTTTTT. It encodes CSATVGEKLFF.

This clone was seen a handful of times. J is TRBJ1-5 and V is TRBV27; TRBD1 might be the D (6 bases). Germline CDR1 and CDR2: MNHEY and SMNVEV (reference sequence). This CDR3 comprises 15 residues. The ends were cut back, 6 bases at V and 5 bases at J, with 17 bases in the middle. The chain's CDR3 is CASRQRDRTDQPQHF. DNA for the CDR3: TGTGCCAGCAGACAGCGAGACAGGACAGATCAGCCCCAGCATTTT.

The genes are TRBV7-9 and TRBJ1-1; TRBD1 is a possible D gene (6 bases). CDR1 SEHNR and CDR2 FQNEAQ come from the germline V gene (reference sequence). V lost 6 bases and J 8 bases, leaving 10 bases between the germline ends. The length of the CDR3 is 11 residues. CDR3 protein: CASREGTEAFF. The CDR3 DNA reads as TGTGCCAGCAGGGAGGGGACAGAAGCTTTCTTT.

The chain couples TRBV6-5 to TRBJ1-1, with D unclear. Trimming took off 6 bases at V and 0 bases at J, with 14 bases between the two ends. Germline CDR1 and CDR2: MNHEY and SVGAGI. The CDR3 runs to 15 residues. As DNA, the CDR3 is TGTGCCAGCAGCCCTTTTAAGGTCCTGAACACTGAAGCTTTCTTT. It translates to CASSPFKVLNTEAFF.

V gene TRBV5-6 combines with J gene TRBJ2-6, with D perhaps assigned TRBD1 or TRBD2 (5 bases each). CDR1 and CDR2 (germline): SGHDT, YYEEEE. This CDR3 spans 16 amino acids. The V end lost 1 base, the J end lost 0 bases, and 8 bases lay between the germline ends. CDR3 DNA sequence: TGTGCCAGCAGCTTGTTGGGGGACTCTGGGGCCAACGTCCTGACTTTC. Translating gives CASSLLGDSGANVLTF.

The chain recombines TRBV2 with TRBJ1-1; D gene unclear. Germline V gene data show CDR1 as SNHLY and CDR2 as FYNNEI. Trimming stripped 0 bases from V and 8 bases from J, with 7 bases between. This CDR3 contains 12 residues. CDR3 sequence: CASSEAGLEAFF. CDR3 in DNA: TGTGCCAGCAGTGAAGCGGGCCTAGAAGCTTTCTTT.

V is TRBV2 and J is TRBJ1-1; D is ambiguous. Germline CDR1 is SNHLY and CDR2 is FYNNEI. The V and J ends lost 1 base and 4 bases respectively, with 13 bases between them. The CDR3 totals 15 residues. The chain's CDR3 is CASSEVGRSPTEAFF. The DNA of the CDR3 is TGTGCCAGCAGTGAAGTTGGACGTTCCCCCACTGAAGCTTTCTTT.

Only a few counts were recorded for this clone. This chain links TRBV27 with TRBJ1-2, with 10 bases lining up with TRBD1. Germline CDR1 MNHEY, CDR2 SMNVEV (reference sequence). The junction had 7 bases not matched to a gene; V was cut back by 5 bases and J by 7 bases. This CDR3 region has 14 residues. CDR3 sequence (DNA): TGTGCCAGCAGTCTGGACAGGGGGGTGAGTGGCTACACCTTC. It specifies CASSLDRGVSGYTF.

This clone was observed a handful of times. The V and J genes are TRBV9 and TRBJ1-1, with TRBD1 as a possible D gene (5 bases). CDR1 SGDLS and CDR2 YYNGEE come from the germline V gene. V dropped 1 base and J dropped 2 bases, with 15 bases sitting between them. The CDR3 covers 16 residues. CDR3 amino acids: CASSVTPDNLNTEAFF. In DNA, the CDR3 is TGTGCCAGCAGCGTAACCCCGGACAATTTAAACACTGAAGCTTTCTTT. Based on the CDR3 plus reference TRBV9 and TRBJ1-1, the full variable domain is DSGVTQTPKHLITATGQRVTLRCSPRSGDLSVYWYQQSLDQGLQFLIQYYNGEERAKGNILERFSAQQFPDLHSELNLSSLELGDSALYFCASSVTPDNLNTEAFFGQGTRLTVV.

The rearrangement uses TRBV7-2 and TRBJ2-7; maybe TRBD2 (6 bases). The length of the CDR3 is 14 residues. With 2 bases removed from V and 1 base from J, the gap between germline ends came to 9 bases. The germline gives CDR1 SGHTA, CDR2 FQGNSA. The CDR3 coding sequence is TGTGCCAGCAGCTTACAGAGCGGGTCCTACGAGCAGTACTTC. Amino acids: CASSLQSGSYEQYF.

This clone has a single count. In DNA form, the CDR3 reads TGTGCCAGCTCACCAGCGGGGGCCCCCCAGGGTACGCAGTATTTT. Protein sequence: CASSPAGAPQGTQYF. This chain connects TRBV18 to TRBJ2-3, with D perhaps matching TRBD2 (7 bases). V shed 2 bases and J shed 8 bases, with 17 bases lying between them. CDR3 length: 15 residues. CDR1 and CDR2 (germline): KGHSH, LQKENI. Filled out from reference TRBV18 and TRBJ2-3, the complete variable domain reads NAGVMQNPRHLVRRRGQEARLRCSPMKGHSHVYWYRQLPEEGLKFMVYLQKENIIDESGMPKERFSAEFPKEGPSILRIQQVVRGDSAAYFCASSPAGAPQGTQYFGPGTRLTVL.

The CDR3 nucleotides are TGTGCCAGCAGGAGTCAGCTCTCCCAAGAGACCCAGTACTTC. Its protein is CASRSQLSQETQYF. The chain uses TRBV2 and TRBJ2-5; no firm D call. The CDR3 covers 14 residues. The ends were cut back, 6 bases at V and 1 base at J, with 12 bases in the middle. Germline V gene sequence: CDR1 SNHLY, CDR2 FYNNEI.

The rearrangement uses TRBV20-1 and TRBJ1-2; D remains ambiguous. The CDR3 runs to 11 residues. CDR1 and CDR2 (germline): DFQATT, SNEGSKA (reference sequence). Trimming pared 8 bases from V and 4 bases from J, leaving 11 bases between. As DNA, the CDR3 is TGCAGTTTCCAGAGATCCTATGGCTACACCTTC. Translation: CSFQRSYGYTF.